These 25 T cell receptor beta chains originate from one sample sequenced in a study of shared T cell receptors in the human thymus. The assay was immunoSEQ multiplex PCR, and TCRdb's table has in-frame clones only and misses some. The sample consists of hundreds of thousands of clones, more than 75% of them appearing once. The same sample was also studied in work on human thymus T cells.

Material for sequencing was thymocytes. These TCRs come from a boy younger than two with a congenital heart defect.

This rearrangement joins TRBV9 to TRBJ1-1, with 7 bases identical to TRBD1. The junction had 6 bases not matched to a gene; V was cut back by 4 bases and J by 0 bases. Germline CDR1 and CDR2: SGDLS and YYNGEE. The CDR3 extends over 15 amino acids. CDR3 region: CASSSPRGLNTEAFF. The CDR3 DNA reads TGTGCCAGCAGCTCACCCAGGGGGTTGAACACTGAAGCTTTCTTT.

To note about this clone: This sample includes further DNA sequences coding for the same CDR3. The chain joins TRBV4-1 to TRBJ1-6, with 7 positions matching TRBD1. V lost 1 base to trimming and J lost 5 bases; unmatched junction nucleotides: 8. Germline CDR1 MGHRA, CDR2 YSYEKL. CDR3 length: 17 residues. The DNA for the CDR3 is TGCGCCAGCAGCCAAGCGACGTCCGGGACAGATAATTCACCCCTCCACTTT. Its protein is CASSQATSGTDNSPLHF.

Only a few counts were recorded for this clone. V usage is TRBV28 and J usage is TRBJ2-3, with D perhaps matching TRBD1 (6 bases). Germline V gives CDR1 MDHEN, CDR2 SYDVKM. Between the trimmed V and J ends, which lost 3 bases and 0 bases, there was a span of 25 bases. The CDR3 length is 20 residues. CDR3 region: CASSFPLQKGQRTSTDTQYF. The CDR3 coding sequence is TGTGCCAGCAGTTTCCCTTTGCAGAAAGGACAGCGCACTAGCACAGATACGCAGTATTTT. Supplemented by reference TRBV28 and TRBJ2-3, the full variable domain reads DVKVTQSSRYLVKRTGEKVFLECVQDMDHENMFWYRQDPGLGLRLIYFSYDVKMKEKGDIPEGYSVSREKKERFSLILESASTNQTSMYLCASSFPLQKGQRTSTDTQYFGPGTRLTVL.

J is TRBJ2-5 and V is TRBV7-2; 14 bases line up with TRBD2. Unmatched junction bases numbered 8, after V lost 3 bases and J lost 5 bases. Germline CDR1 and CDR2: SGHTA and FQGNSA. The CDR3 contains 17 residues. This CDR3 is CASSFHPTSGRAETQYF. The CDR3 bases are TGTGCCAGCAGCTTCCACCCGACTAGCGGGAGGGCCGAGACCCAGTACTTC.

The CDR3 DNA reads as TGTGCCAGCAGCGTAGGCGACAGGGACCATCAGCCCCAGCATTTT. Its protein product is CASSVGDRDHQPQHF. The chain is built from TRBV9 and TRBJ1-5; 7 nucleotides line up with TRBD1. The CDR3 has 15 residues. The germline V gene encodes CDR1 SGDLS and CDR2 YYNGEE. V shed 0 bases, J shed 5 bases, and the junction held 5 bases outside the gene matches.

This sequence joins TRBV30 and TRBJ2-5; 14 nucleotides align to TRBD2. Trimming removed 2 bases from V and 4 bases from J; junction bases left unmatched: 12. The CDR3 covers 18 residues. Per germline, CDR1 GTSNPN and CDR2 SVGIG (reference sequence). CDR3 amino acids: CAWSFGTSGRLRRETQYF. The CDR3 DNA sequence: TGTGCCTGGAGTTTCGGGACTAGCGGGAGATTGAGGCGAGAGACCCAGTACTTC.

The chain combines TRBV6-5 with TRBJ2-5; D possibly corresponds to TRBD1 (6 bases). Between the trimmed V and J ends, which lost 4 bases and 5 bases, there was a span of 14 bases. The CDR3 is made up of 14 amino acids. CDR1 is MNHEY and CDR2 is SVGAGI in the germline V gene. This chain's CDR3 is CASSFTGMGETQYF. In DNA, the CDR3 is TGTGCCAGCAGTTTCACAGGGATGGGGGAGACCCAGTACTTC.

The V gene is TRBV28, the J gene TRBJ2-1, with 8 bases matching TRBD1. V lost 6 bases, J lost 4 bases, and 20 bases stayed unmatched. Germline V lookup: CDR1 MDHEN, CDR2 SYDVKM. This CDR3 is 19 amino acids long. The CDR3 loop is CASSHSIGQGFFLYNEQFF. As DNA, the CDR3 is TGTGCCAGCAGCCATTCTATTGGACAGGGTTTTTTCCTTTACAATGAGCAGTTCTTC. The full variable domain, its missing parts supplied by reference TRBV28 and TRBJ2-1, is DVKVTQSSRYLVKRTGEKVFLECVQDMDHENMFWYRQDPGLGLRLIYFSYDVKMKEKGDIPEGYSVSREKKERFSLILESASTNQTSMYLCASSHSIGQGFFLYNEQFFGPGTRLTVL.

The CDR3 DNA follows: TGTGCCACCAGCAGCAGTGGAGGTAGCGGGGGTCTATCGAACACCGGGGAGCTGTTTTTT. Translated, it gives CATSSSGGSGGLSNTGELFF. V and J are TRBV15 and TRBJ2-2; 9 bases are shared with TRBD2. This CDR3 contains 20 residues. Germline values: CDR1 LNHNV, CDR2 YYDKDF (reference sequence). Germline trimming cut 3 bases from V and 0 bases from J; bases unmatched to any gene: 14.

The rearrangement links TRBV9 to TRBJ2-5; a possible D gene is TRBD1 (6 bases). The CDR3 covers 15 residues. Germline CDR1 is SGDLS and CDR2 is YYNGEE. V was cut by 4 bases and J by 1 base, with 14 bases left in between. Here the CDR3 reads CASSSRTASQETQYF. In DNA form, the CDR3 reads TGTGCCAGCAGCTCAAGGACAGCCTCCCAAGAGACCCAGTACTTC.

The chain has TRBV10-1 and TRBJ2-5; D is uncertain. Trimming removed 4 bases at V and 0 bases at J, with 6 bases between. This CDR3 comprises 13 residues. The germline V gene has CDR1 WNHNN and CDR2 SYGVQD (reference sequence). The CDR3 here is CASSGRYQETQYF. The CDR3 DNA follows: TGCGCCAGCAGTGGCAGGTACCAAGAGACCCAGTACTTC.

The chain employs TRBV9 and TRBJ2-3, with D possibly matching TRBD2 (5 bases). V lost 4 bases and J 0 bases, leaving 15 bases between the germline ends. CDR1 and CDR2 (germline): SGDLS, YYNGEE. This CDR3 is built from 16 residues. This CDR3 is CASSPRGNLSTDTQYF. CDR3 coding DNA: TGTGCCAGCAGCCCCCGAGGGAACCTGAGCACAGATACGCAGTATTTT. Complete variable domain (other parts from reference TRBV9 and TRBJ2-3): DSGVTQTPKHLITATGQRVTLRCSPRSGDLSVYWYQQSLDQGLQFLIQYYNGEERAKGNILERFSAQQFPDLHSELNLSSLELGDSALYFCASSPRGNLSTDTQYFGPGTRLTVL.

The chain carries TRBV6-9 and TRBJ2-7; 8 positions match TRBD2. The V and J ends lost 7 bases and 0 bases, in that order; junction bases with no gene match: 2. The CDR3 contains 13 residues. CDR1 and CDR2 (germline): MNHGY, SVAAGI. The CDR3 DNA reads TGTGCCAGCAATAGCGGGGCCTCCTACGAGCAGTACTTC. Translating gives CASNSGASYEQYF.

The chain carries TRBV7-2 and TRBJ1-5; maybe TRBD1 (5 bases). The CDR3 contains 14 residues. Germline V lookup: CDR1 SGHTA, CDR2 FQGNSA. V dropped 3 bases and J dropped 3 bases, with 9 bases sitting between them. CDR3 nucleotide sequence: TGTGCCAGCAGCTTCCAGGGCCCCAATCAGCCCCAGCATTTT. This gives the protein CASSFQGPNQPQHF. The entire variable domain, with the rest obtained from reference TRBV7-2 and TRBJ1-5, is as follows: GAGVSQSPSNKVTEKGKDVELRCDPISGHTALYWYRQSLGQGLEFLIYFQGNSAPDKSGLPSDRFSAERTGGSVSTLTIQRTQQEDSAVYLCASSFQGPNQPQHFGDGTRLSIL.

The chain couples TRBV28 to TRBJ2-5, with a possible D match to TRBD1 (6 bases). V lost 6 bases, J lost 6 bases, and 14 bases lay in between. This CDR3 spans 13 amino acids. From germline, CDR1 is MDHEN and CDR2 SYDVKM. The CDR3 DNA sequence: TGTGCCAGCAGCAAGCACAGGGAAAAGACCCAGTACTTC. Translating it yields CASSKHREKTQYF.

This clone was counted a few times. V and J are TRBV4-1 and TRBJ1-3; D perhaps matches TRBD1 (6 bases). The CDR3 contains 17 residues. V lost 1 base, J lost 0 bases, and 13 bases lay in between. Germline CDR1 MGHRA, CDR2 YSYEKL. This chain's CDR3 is CASSQGGGPSSGNTIYF. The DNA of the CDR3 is TGCGCCAGCAGCCAAGGTGGGGGCCCTAGCTCTGGAAACACCATATATTTT.

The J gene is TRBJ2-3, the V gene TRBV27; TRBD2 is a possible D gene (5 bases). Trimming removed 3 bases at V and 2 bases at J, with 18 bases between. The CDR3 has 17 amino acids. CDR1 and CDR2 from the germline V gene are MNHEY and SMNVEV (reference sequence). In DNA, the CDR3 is TGTGCCAGCAGTTTGCCCCGGGGAAGCGGCCTCACAGATACGCAGTATTTT. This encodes CASSLPRGSGLTDTQYF.

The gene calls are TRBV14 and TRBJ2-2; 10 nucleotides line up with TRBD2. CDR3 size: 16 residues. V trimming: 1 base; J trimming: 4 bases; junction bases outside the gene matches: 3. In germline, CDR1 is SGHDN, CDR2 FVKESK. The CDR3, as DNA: TGTGCCAGCAGCCAAGTACTAGCGGGGTGCACCGGGGAGCTGTTTTTT. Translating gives CASSQVLAGCTGELFF.

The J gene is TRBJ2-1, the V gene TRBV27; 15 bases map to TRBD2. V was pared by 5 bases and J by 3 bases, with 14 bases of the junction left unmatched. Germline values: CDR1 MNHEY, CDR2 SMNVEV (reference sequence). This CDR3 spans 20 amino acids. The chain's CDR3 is CASSPRGLAGGLDYYNEQFF. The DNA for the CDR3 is TGTGCCAGCAGTCCTAGGGGACTAGCGGGGGGATTGGATTACTACAATGAGCAGTTCTTC.

The CDR3 protein is CASSRSRDRGGYTF. CDR3 bases: TGTGCCAGCAGTAGAAGCCGGGACAGGGGTGGCTACACCTTC. This rearrangement joins TRBV27 to TRBJ1-2, with 10 bases identical to TRBD1. The CDR3 is made up of 14 amino acids. J lost 7 bases, V lost 5 bases, and 7 bases had no gene match. Germline loops: CDR1 MNHEY, CDR2 SMNVEV (reference sequence).

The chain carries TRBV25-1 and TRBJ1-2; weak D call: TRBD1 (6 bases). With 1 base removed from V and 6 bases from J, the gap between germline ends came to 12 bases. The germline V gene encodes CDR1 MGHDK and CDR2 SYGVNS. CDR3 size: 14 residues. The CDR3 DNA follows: TGTGCCAGCAGTGAATCGTCAGGGGTCAATGGCTACACCTTC. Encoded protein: CASSESSGVNGYTF.

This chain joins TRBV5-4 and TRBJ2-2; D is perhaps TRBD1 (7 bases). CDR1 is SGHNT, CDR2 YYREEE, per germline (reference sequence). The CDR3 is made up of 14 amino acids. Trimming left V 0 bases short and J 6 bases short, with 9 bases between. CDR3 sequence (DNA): TGTGCCAGCAGCTTGGGCAGGGGGGCCGGGGAGCTGTTTTTT. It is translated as CASSLGRGAGELFF.

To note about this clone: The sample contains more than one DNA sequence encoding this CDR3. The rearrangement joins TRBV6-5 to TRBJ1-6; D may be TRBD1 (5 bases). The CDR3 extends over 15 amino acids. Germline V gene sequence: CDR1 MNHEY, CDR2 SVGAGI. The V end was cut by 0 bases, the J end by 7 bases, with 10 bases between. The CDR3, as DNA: TGTGCCAGCAGTTACTCGCAGGGCGAGAATTCACCCCTCCACTTT. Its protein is CASSYSQGENSPLHF.

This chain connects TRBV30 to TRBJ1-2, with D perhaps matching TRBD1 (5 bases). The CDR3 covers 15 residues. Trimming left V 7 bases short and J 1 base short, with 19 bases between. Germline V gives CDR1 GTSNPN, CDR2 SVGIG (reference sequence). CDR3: CAYGIGPQGNYGYTF. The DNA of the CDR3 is TGTGCCTACGGTATCGGGCCCCAGGGTAACTATGGCTACACCTTC.

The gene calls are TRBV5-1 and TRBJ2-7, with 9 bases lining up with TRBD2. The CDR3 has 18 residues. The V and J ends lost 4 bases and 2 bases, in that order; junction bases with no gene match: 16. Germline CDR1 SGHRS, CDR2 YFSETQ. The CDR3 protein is CASSTTRRGGATPYEQYF. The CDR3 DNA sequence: TGCGCCAGCAGCACTACCCGACGCGGGGGGGCTACCCCCTACGAGCAGTACTTC. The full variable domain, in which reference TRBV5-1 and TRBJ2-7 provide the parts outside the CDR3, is KAGVTQTPRYLIKTRGQQVTLSCSPISGHRSVSWYQQTPGQGLQFLFEYFSETQRNKGNFPGRFSGRQFSNSRSEMNVSTLELGDSALYLCASSTTRRGGATPYEQYFGPGTRLTVT.